These T cell receptor beta chains were read from a single sample in a study of tumor-infiltrating lymphocytes in primary liver carcinoma. TCRdb itself ran the multiplex PCR reads through MiXCR, one entry per CDR3 protein. The sample lists approximately 76,000 distinct CDR3 sequences, 60% to 80% seen once, with approximately 15% in the top ten. Sequencing was performed on liver tumor tissue from sampling region 4. These receptors were taken from a woman in her sixties or seventies with primary liver carcinoma and hepatitis B virus infection. Both conserved end residues are part of each CDR3.

>TRBV7-2|TRBJ2-1
CASSLAGSGRTYDEQFF
>TRBV12-5|TRBJ2-1
CASGFEVARNEQFF
>TRBV5-4|TRBJ2-3
CASSLVGSGRSADTQYF
>TRBV6-6|TRBJ2-4
CASRKGLAGAKNFQYF
>TRBV5-1|TRBJ2-2
CASSLGGSDTGELFF
>TRBV6-6|TRBJ2-7
CANVGGCSYKQYF
>TRBV29-1|TRBJ1-2
CSAFTVDSANYGYTF
>TRBV5-1|TRBJ2-1
CASSLDAQFNDQFF
>TRBV28|TRBJ2-1
CASRSSGAGLYNEQFF
>TRBV29-1|TRBJ2-7
CSVVTGDPYEQYF
>TRBV11-3|TRBJ2-1
CASSLGRGEWDVNEQFF
>TRBV6-6|TRBJ2-7
CASSSNRVNYEQYF
>TRBV10-3|TRBJ2-3
CAISEGDRGPTDTQYF
>TRBV28|TRBJ2-1
CARSLSQGLGSLNEEQFF
>TRBV12-3/TRBV12-4|TRBJ2-1
CASSNTGGRSYEQFF
>TRBV28|TRBJ2-5
CASSNPGSLETQYF
>TRBV20-1|TRBJ2-6
CSAGTGANSGANVLTF
>TRBV12-5|TRBJ2-6
CASGGRGSGVNVLTF
>TRBV4-2|TRBJ1-3
CASSQYGGGFIGNTIYF
>TRBV6-1|TRBJ2-1
CASSPGLAGMNNEQFF
>TRBV19|TRBJ1-5
CASSISGTGVNQPQHF
>TRBV12-3/TRBV12-4|TRBJ1-5
CASSLLGVNNNQPHHF
>TRBV19|TRBJ2-2
CASRWQGDTGELFF
>TRBV5-1|TRBJ2-1
CASSLERPWASRNNEQFF
>TRBV2|TRBJ2-2
CASSELFVRGGELFF
>TRBV7-8|TRBJ2-1
CASSYDRNYNEQFF
>TRBV5-1|TRBJ2-1
CACSLGSARAPFF
>TRBV11-2|TRBJ2-3
CASSLMRGGTEMQYF
>TRBV29-1|TRBJ1-2
CSVRQGARMDYGYTF
>TRBV29-1|TRBJ2-3
CSATSGSTVMQYF
>TRBV28|TRBJ2-3
CAIRLAGATDTHYF
>TRBV29-1|TRBJ2-3
CTVTSGNTDTQYF
>TRBV12-3/TRBV12-4|TRBJ2-3
CASSLGLASTDTQYF
>TRBV11-3|TRBJ2-1
CTGSLGDTAYNEQFF
>TRBV6-2/TRBV6-3|TRBJ2-7
CASSYEVPYEQYF
>TRBV4-2|TRBJ2-1
CASSQESLAGTYNEQFF
>TRBV11-2|TRBJ2-3
CTRSPGLAGPVTQYF
>TRBV29-1|TRBJ2-3
CSVGDRTLTYTQYF
>TRBV28|TRBJ2-5
CASSLSGIETQYF
>TRBV5-1|TRBJ2-5
CASRAAETQYF
>TRBV4-1|TRBJ2-7
CASSHPVEGGEEQYF